This T cell receptor beta chain emerged from a study of T cell repertoires and HLA-DP antigens. The V segment lost 4 bases and the J segment 2 bases; nucleotides outside the gene matches: 11. Germline loops: CDR1 MGHRA, CDR2 YSYEKL. The length of the CDR3 is 17 residues. As regards this clone: The antigen is not known.

TCRdb's copy holds only in-frame clones and misses some; the assay was immunoSEQ multiplex PCR. This sample has 65,000 to 95,000 clones, with just under 80% found just once. This TCR was sampled from a man aged 55 to 70 in good health and CMV-seronegative. The sample consisted of CD4+ T cells from PBMCs. This chain links TRBV4-1 with TRBJ2-3; 8 bases are a match to TRBD2. The CDR3 is CASSPEASGSYTDTQYF. DNA of the CDR3: TGCGCCAGCAGCCCCGAGGCGAGCGGGAGTTACACAGATACGCAGTATTTT.